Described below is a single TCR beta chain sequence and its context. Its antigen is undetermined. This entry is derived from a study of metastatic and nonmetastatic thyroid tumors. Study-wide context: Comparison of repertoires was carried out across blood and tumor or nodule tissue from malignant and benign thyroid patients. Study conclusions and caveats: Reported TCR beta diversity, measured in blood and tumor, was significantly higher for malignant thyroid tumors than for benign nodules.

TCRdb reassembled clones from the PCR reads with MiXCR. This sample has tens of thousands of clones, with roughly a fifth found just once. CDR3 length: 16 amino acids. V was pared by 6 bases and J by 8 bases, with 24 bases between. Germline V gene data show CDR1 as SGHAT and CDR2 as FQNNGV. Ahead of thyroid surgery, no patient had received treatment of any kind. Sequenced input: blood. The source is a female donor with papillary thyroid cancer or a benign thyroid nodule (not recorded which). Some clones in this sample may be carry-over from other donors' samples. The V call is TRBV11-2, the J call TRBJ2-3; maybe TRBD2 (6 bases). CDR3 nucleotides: TGTGCCAGCAGTTCCATAGCGGCCCGAAGTGATGGTACGCAGTATTTT. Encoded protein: CASSSIAARSDGTQYF.